This TCR beta chain derives from a study of shared clonotypes between healthy human individuals. General study findings and limits: Researchers found naive subsets generally carried larger estimated richness than memory subsets.

The CDR3 is made up of 12 amino acids. From germline, CDR1 is SGHTS and CDR2 YDEGEE. The V and J ends lost 4 bases and 4 bases respectively, with 7 bases between them. Worth noting for this clone: Its antigen is not identified.

Profiling relied on immunoSEQ multiplex PCR, and the TCRdb table lists in-frame clones only, not all of them. The data hold 2 million or so clones, with 85% to 95% observed a single time. Material for sequencing was naive CD4+ T cells sorted from blood. Subset defined: CD45RA+ positively selected. The receptor's source is a man between 18 and 35 years old in good health. The gene calls are TRBV5-8 and TRBJ2-3; D is undetermined. The CDR3 DNA follows: TGTGCCAGCAGCCCCATCCCAGATACGCAGTATTTT. Translating it yields CASSPIPDTQYF.